This TCR beta chain originates from a study of shared clonotypes between healthy human individuals. Measured with immunoSEQ multiplex PCR; TCRdb has only the in-frame clones, and not every one. The table has roughly 500,000 clones, approximately 94% seen once. The ends lost 2 bases at V and 8 bases at J; junction bases unmatched: 10. The CDR3 covers 17 residues. Germline assignment: CDR1 LNHNV and CDR2 YYDKDF (reference sequence). This receptor was taken from a woman in her twenties or thirties in good health. The rearrangement uses TRBV15 and TRBJ2-1; 12 nucleotides align to TRBD2. The sequenced material came from naive CD4+ T cells sorted from blood. The subset: CD45RA+ positively selected. The CDR3 sequence: CATSRISGLAGSYEQFF. CDR3 nucleotides: TGTGCCACCAGCAGAATATCTGGACTAGCGGGATCGTATGAGCAGTTCTTC.